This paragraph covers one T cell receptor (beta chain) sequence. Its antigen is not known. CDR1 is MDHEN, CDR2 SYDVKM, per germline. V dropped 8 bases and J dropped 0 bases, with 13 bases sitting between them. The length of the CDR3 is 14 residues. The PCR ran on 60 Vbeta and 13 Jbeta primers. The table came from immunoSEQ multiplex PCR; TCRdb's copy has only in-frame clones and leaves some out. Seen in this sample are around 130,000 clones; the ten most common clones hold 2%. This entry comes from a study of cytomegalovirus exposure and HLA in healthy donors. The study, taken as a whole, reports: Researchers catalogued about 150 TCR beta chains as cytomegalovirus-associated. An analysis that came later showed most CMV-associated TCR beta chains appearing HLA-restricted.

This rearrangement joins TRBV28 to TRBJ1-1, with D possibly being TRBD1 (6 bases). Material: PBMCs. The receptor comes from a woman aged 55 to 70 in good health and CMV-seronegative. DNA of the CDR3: TGTGCCAGCTCCGGACAGCCTATGAACACTGAAGCTTTCTTT. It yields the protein CASSGQPMNTEAFF.